The 19 T cell receptor beta chains presented below share a single source sample, sequenced in a study of shared clonotypes between healthy human individuals. Generated by immunoSEQ multiplex PCR, the TCRdb table keeps only in-frame clones and is missing some. The sample gives some 2,500,000 clones, roughly 93% of which show up once; around 0.37% is in the top ten. Sequenced sample: naive CD4+ T cells from PBMCs. Subset in this sample: CD45RA+ positively selected. These receptors came from a man aged 18 to 30 in good health. Some clones in this sample may be carry-over from other donors' samples.

The chain uses TRBV30 and TRBJ1-6, with D hard to call. The V and J ends lost 3 bases and 6 bases respectively, with 12 bases between them. Germline V gene data show CDR1 as GTSNPN and CDR2 as SVGIG (reference sequence). This CDR3 contains 14 residues. CDR3 nucleotides: TGTGCCTGGAGAGGAGGAACCCGTAATTCACCCCTCCACTTT. Its protein product is CAWRGGTRNSPLHF.

The chain has TRBV6-5 and TRBJ2-5; D not certain. The CDR3 length is 11 residues. Germline CDR1 MNHEY, CDR2 SVGAGI. V was trimmed by 7 bases and J by 5 bases, leaving 8 bases between them. CDR3 region: CASTYGETQYF. For the CDR3, the DNA is TGTGCCAGCACCTACGGGGAGACCCAGTACTTC.

This rearrangement joins TRBV11-1 to TRBJ2-3; D remains unclear. The ends were cut back, 3 bases at V and 3 bases at J, with 10 bases in the middle. Germline assignment: CDR1 SGHAT and CDR2 FQDESV (reference sequence). The CDR3 has 14 amino acids. The CDR3 loop reads CASSLPPKTDTQYF. The DNA for the CDR3 is TGTGCCAGCAGCTTGCCCCCCAAAACAGATACGCAGTATTTT.

The chain links TRBV15 to TRBJ2-7, with D perhaps matching TRBD2 (5 bases). Germline loops: CDR1 LNHNV, CDR2 YYDKDF (reference sequence). The V and J ends lost 1 base and 2 bases respectively, with 12 bases between them. This CDR3 region has 15 residues. Written as DNA, the CDR3 is TGTGCCACCAGCAGAGGAGGGTCTCTGGCCTACGAGCAGTACTTC. This translates into CATSRGGSLAYEQYF.

This clone appeared once. The genes are TRBV2 and TRBJ1-4; no definite D call. Germline-derived CDR1 and CDR2 are SNHLY and FYNNEI. The V end lost 6 bases, the J end lost 2 bases, and 13 bases lay between the germline ends. The CDR3 is 15 residues long. The CDR3 loop reads CASRGADGTNEKLFF. In nucleotides, the CDR3 is TGTGCCAGCAGGGGAGCAGACGGGACTAATGAAAAACTGTTTTTT.

The gene calls are TRBV7-9 and TRBJ2-1; a weak D match, TRBD2 (5 bases). V lost 2 bases and J 5 bases, leaving 13 bases between the germline ends. This CDR3 region has 15 residues. Germline V gene sequence: CDR1 SEHNR, CDR2 FQNEAQ (reference sequence). CDR3 residues: CASSLLPGSNNEQFF. CDR3 bases: TGTGCCAGCAGCTTACTTCCGGGGTCCAACAATGAGCAGTTCTTC.

The chain couples TRBV29-1 to TRBJ2-2; 9 bases fit TRBD2. V lost 7 bases, J lost 1 base, and 7 bases stayed unmatched. CDR1 is SQVTM, CDR2 ANQGSEA, per germline. The length of the CDR3 is 15 residues. The CDR3 here is CSAARTSENTGELFF. The CDR3 DNA sequence: TGCAGCGCGGCTCGGACTAGCGAGAACACCGGGGAGCTGTTTTTT.

V and J are TRBV6-1 and TRBJ2-5, with no clear D. The CDR3 contains 13 residues. V gave up 1 base and J gave up 13 bases, with 16 bases separating them. The germline gives CDR1 MNHNS, CDR2 SASEGT. As DNA, the CDR3 is TGTGCCAGCAGTGAAGTAGGTCGGCCCGCGTTGTACTTC. Translated: CASSEVGRPALYF.

V gene TRBV5-4 combines with J gene TRBJ2-3, with a weak D call TRBD1 (6 bases). Per the germline V gene, CDR1 is SGHNT and CDR2 is YYREEE (reference sequence). V was cut by 0 bases and J by 2 bases, with 16 bases left in between. The CDR3 consists of 17 residues. DNA of the CDR3: TGTGCCAGCAGCTTGGGGGCAGGGGCGAAGAACACAGATACGCAGTATTTT. The encoded protein is CASSLGAGAKNTDTQYF.

The chain couples TRBV6-5 to TRBJ1-1, with a weak D call TRBD1 (5 bases). The V and J ends lost 7 bases and 3 bases respectively, with 15 bases between them. Germline-derived CDR1 and CDR2 are MNHEY and SVGAGI. The CDR3 contains 14 residues. The CDR3 sequence is CASIPQPQDTEAFF. CDR3 in DNA: TGTGCCAGCATCCCCCAGCCACAGGACACTGAAGCTTTCTTT.

The rearrangement links TRBV28 to TRBJ2-3; D possibly corresponds to TRBD2 (5 bases). V shed 6 bases and J shed 6 bases, with 10 bases lying between them. The V gene's germline CDR1 is MDHEN and CDR2 SYDVKM. This CDR3 region has 12 residues. The CDR3 sequence is CASRRGHDTQYF. CDR3 DNA: TGTGCCAGCAGAAGAGGGCATGATACGCAGTATTTT.

The chain uses TRBV13 and TRBJ2-7, with D uncertain. The V end lost 5 bases, the J end lost 6 bases, and 17 bases lay between the germline ends. This CDR3 has 14 amino acids. Germline V gene lookup returns CDR1 PRHDT and CDR2 FYEKMQ (reference sequence). In nucleotides, the CDR3 is TGTGCCAGCAGCGTTGGCCTAAATGGTGGCGAGCAGTACTTC. This sequence encodes CASSVGLNGGEQYF.

This chain links TRBV6-1 with TRBJ1-5; a possible D gene is TRBD1 (6 bases). The CDR3 has 16 amino acids. Germline-derived CDR1 and CDR2 are MNHNS and SASEGT. The ends were cut back, 2 bases at V and 3 bases at J, with 14 bases in the middle. DNA for the CDR3: TGTGCCAGCAGTGAACAGGGGAGACCCGCCAATCAGCCCCAGCATTTT. Its translation: CASSEQGRPANQPQHF.

This chain uses TRBV7-7 with TRBJ1-3, with a tentative D call TRBD1 (5 bases). Trimming removed 7 bases from V and 4 bases from J, with 11 bases in between. Per the germline V gene, CDR1 is SSHAT and CDR2 is FNYEAQ (reference sequence). The CDR3 consists of 13 residues. The CDR3 loop is CASKGSEGNTIYF. The CDR3 DNA sequence: TGTGCCAGCAAGGGGTCTGAGGGAAACACCATATATTTT.

Details on this clone: In the same sample, other DNA sequences code for this CDR3. This rearrangement joins TRBV28 to TRBJ2-1; 8 bases map to TRBD2. The CDR3 sequence is 15 residues long. From germline, CDR1 is MDHEN and CDR2 SYDVKM. V trimming: 6 bases; J trimming: 4 bases; junction bases outside the gene matches: 8. In nucleotides, the CDR3 is TGTGCCAGCAGCCGGGCGGGGGGCGCTTACAATGAGCAGTTCTTC. Protein: CASSRAGGAYNEQFF.

The chain has TRBV5-1 and TRBJ2-5, with D unclear. The ends were cut back, 0 bases at V and 3 bases at J, with 12 bases in the middle. The V gene's germline CDR1 is SGHRS and CDR2 YFSETQ. CDR3 length equals 15 residues. CDR3 protein: CASSLGVHGKETQYF. The DNA of the CDR3 is TGCGCCAGCAGCTTGGGGGTCCACGGAAAAGAGACCCAGTACTTC.

This rearrangement joins TRBV5-1 to TRBJ2-5, with 7 bases lining up with TRBD2. With V trimmed by 4 bases and J by 5 bases, 5 bases remained unmatched. The CDR3 is made up of 13 amino acids. Germline values: CDR1 SGHRS, CDR2 YFSETQ. This chain's CDR3 is CASSPGGSETQYF. DNA for the CDR3: TGCGCCAGCAGCCCCGGGGGGTCGGAGACCCAGTACTTC.

The rearrangement joins TRBV7-2 to TRBJ1-1; 8 bases map to TRBD1. V lost 4 bases, J lost 3 bases, and 10 bases stayed unmatched. This CDR3 has 16 amino acids. The germline CDR1 and CDR2 sequences are SGHTA and FQGNSA. CDR3 loop: CASSSPGTGRYTEAFF. The DNA for the CDR3 is TGTGCCAGCAGCTCCCCCGGGACAGGTCGTTACACTGAAGCTTTCTTT.

This clone was seen a single time. The chain combines TRBV4-1 with TRBJ2-1; perhaps TRBD1 as D (6 bases). Per the germline V gene, CDR1 is MGHRA and CDR2 is YSYEKL. Between the trimmed V and J ends, which lost 2 bases and 7 bases, there was a span of 15 bases. This CDR3 comprises 15 residues. CDR3 region: CASSQNPPGVNEQFF. The CDR3 coding sequence is TGCGCCAGCAGCCAAAATCCGCCAGGGGTGAATGAGCAGTTCTTC.